This T cell receptor (beta chain) emerged from a study of neurological immune-mediated disorders. This clonotype showed up many times. Every sequencing run generated in excess of 160 million TCR-beta sequences. These sequences covered 15-18 subjects. TCRdb re-called the 5' RACE reads through MiXCR, storing one row per CDR3 protein. The sample lists roughly 120,000 distinct CDR3 sequences; around 3% were seen once. V was clipped by 3 bases and J by 7 bases; unmatched bases: 10. The CDR3 has 15 amino acids. The V gene's germline CDR1 is ENHRY and CDR2 SYGVKD. The clonotype was recovered from a woman in her thirties with multiple sclerosis. Sequences were obtained from PBMCs. The J gene is TRBJ2-5, the V gene TRBV10-3, with TRBD1 matching over 8 bases. The CDR3 protein is CAISDPGTGQWTQYF. The CDR3 DNA reads as TGTGCCATCAGTGACCCAGGGACAGGCCAATGGACCCAGTACTTC.